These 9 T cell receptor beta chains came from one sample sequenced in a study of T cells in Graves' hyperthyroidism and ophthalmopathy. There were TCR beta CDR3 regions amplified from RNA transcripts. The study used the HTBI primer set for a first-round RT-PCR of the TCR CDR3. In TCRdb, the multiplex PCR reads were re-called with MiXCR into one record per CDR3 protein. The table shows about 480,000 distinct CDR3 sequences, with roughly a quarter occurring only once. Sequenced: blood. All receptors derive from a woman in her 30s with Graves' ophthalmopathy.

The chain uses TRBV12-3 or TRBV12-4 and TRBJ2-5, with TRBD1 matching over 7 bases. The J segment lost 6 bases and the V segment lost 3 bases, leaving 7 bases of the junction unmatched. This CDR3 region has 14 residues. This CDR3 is CASSLRGGLKTQYF. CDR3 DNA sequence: TGTGCCAGCAGTTTGAGAGGGGGCCTGAAGACCCAGTACTTC.

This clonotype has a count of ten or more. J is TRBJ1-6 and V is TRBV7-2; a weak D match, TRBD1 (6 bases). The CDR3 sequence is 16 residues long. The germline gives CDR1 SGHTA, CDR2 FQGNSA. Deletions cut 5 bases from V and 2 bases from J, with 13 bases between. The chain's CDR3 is CASSTAGTPYNSPLHF. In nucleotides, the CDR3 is TGTGCCAGCAGCACGGCCGGGACACCCTATAATTCACCCCTCCACTTT.

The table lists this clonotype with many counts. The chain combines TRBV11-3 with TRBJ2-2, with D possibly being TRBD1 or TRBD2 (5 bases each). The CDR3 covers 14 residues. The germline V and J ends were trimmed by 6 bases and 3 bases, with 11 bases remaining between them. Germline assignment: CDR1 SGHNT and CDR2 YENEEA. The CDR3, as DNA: TGTGCCAGCAGATCGGGACCGGACACCGGGGAGCTGTTTTTT. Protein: CASRSGPDTGELFF. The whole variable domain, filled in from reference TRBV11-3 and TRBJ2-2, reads EAGVVQSPRYKIIEKKQPVAFWCNPISGHNTLYWYLQNLGQGPELLIRYENEEAVDDSQLPKDRFSAERLKGVDSTLKIQPAELGDSAVYLCASRSGPDTGELFFGEGSRLTVL.

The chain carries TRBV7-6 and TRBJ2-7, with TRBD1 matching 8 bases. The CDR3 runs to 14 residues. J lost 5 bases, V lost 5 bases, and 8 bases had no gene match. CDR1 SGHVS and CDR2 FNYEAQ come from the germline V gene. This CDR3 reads CASSGWTGRHEQYF. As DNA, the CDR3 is TGTGCCAGCAGCGGATGGACAGGGAGGCACGAGCAGTACTTC.

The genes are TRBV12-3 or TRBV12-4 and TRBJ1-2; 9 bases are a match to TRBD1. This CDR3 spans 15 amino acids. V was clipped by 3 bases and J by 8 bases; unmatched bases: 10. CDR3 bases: TGTGCCAGCAGTTTGACTGGGACAGGGCGGATAGGCTACACCTTC. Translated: CASSLTGTGRIGYTF.

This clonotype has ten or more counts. CDR3 nucleotides: TGTGCCAGCAGCCACCCCAGGACGAATTCCTACGAGCAGTACTTC. Translated: CASSHPRTNSYEQYF. The chain combines TRBV3-1 with TRBJ2-7; D call uncertain. Trimming removed 3 bases from V and 1 base from J, with 13 bases in between. Germline V gene data show CDR1 as LGHDT and CDR2 as YNNKEL (reference sequence). The CDR3 totals 15 residues.

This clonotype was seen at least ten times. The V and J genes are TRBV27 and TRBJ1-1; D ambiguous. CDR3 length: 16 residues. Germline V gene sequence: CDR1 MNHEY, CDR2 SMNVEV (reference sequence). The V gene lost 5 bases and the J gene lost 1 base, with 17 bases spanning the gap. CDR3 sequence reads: CASSTPFSGRNTEAFF. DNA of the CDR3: TGTGCCAGCAGTACTCCCTTTAGTGGTCGGAACACTGAAGCTTTCTTT.

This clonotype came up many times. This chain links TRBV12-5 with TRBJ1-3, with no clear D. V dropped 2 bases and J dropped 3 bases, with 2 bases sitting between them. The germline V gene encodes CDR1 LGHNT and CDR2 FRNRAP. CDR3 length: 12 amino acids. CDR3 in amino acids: CASGLYGNTIYF. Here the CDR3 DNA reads TGTGCTAGTGGTTTGTATGGAAACACCATATATTTT.

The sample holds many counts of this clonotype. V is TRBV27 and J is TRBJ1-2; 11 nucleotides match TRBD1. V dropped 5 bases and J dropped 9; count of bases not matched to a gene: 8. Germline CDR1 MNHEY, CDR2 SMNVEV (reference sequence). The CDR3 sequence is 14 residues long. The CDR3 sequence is CASSMGTGGVSYTF. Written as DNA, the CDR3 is TGTGCCAGCAGTATGGGGACAGGGGGAGTTAGCTACACCTTC.